This T cell receptor (beta chain) was recorded in a study of cytomegalovirus exposure and HLA in healthy donors (dated 2017 in TCRdb). Regarding the study in general: According to an earlier analysis of a few hundred of the donors, about 179 million T cells yielded roughly 100 million unique TCR beta sequences and 276 Gb of sequence data. Every repertoire in the discovery cohort had been generated on one and the same sequencing platform. Typing coverage varied by locus: roughly 620-630 donors for A, B, C, DRB1 and DQB1; approximately 560 for DQA1; about 590 for DPA1; fewer than 480 for DPB1. The study aimed to test whether cataloging public T cell receptors could reveal signatures of past pathogen exposure. Genome-wide SNP genotypes for about 65% of the 666 donors were used in a later genetic analysis, which treated that subset as a discovery cohort. In the later analysis, no new phenotypic data were used to find candidate immune exposures; instead, reliance was placed on TCR beta sequences and their occurrence across donors. High-throughput TCR immunosequencing, statistical association of individual TCRs with disease status, and machine learning were combined to predict cytomegalovirus infection status. The genetic ancestry cluster associated with self-reported Caucasian donors included 81% of the roughly 380 genotyped donors. HLA typing included class I and class II loci at four-digit resolution. To decide whether each TCR beta V gene segment behaved as functional or pseudogenic, an earlier analysis of some 600 of the donors relied on high-throughput TCR beta sequencing. Donor age, sex, ethnicity and CMV serostatus were compiled together with the repertoire data. Roughly 290 gigabases of sequencing data and around 85 million unique TCR sequences made up an early release that covered fewer than 650 HLA-typed donors. Besides the first cohort of 666 subjects, a separate validation cohort made up of roughly 130 different subjects was used. Across some 400 genotyped donors of the cohort, an average of approximately 220,000 unique TCR beta nucleotide sequences per donor were sequenced, and around 19% of those sequences were non-productive. Using immunosequencing, the study profiled T cell repertoires from roughly 650 subjects and related those repertoires to cytomegalovirus serostatus. Because of strong linkage in the cohort, four or five DR-DQ haplotypes were treated as single units for association and clustering. A later analysis re-examined previously published TCR beta repertoires from 500 to 700 donors and added high-resolution HLA genotyping to investigate patterns of TCR occurrence.

In total, approximately 610 healthy bone marrow donors made up the cohort. Cohort members were all nominally healthy when sampled, although unrecorded immune exposures were likely present. The donor was CMV seronegative and belonged to the group of 380 or so seronegative cohort members. A peripheral blood sample was provided by each donor, and peripheral blood mononuclear cells were used for TCR beta sequencing. The Qiagen DNeasy Blood Extraction Kit was used to extract genomic DNA from the blood cell samples. The library was produced with the immunoSEQ multiplex PCR assay. The multiplex PCR relied on a mix of 60 forward primers for TCR Vbeta segments and 13 reverse primers for TCR Jbeta segments. A multiplex PCR assay on genomic DNA amplified the CDR3 region of rearranged TCR beta genes. On the Illumina HiSeq System, the amplified TCR beta libraries were sequenced as 87-base-pair reads. Turning to the authors' computational methods: A later analysis counted tens of millions of unique TCR beta chains across the 550 to 750 repertoires, and some 11 million of these chains were shared by at least two donors. A nearest-neighbor algorithm error-corrected the raw reads and collapsed the reads into unique sequences, merging closely related sequences to remove PCR and sequencing errors. CDR3 sequences were aligned to IMGT reference sequences to assign V, D and J gene segments. For a sequence to be retained, a match of at least six nucleotides was required to both a V gene segment and a J gene segment. A rearrangement counted as productive if the CDR3 had no stop codons and remained in frame with V and J, and every other rearrangement counted as non-productive. Following IMGT convention, CDR3 was defined as the stretch from the second conserved V-encoded cysteine up to the conserved J-encoded phenylalanine. The earlier analysis of a few hundred of the donors excluded any sequence lacking an unambiguous match to a single V gene segment. In an earlier analysis of approximately 500 of the donors, a V segment was called functional when productive rearrangements were above 56.7%, and segregating when the standard deviation between donors exceeded 5%. A statistical classification framework was built to diagnose cytomegalovirus status from the catalog of TCR beta chain sequences. V and J gene assignment, in a later analysis, came from comparing TCR nucleotide sequences with IMGT/GENE-DB human TR gene sequences. The TCRdist pipeline was used in a later analysis to assign CDR3 sequences and most-parsimonious VDJ recombination scenarios. A later analysis defined each TCR beta chain by its CDR3 amino acid sequence plus V-gene family, and excluded reads lacking a unique V-gene family. A later analysis removed 550 to 650 highly shared, low-generation-probability nucleotide sequences to deal with suspected cross-contamination and a sequencing artifact. For each public chain, a later analysis derived a clonal expansion index from normalized ranks of inferred template counts within each repertoire. In a later analysis, generation probabilities were computed with a VDJ recombination model fitted to out-of-frame rearrangements, and the resulting probabilities were checked against IGoR. Hypergeometric tests were used in a later analysis to score TCR-TCR, TCR-HLA and TCR-CMV co-occurrence, with a repertoire-size bias correction applied to the TCR pairs. A later analysis estimated false discovery rates by permuting HLA or CMV assignments 20 times. In a later analysis, co-occurring TCRs were grouped using DBSCAN, with TCRdist sequence similarity added in when clustering inside HLA-allele-positive subsets. Repertoires with fewer than 30,000 or more than 120,000 public chains were left out of co-occurrence clustering, as were five repertoires with anomalous nucleotide sharing. TCRdb's version of the immuneACCESS table is confined to in-frame rearrangements and falls short of the full clone set. An unresolved V gene accounts for under half of the shortfall where checked; the remainder is of unknown origin. That table furnishes V, J and clone size, whereas the DNA furnished D and trimming. The table for this sample lists more than 95,000 clones. About 2% of the sample lies in the top ten.

Broad study findings and their caveats: According to a later analysis, TCR association rates differed among HLA loci, with DRB1 alleles showing the most associated TCRs and HLA-C alleles showing the fewest. It was suggested by the authors that the approach could potentially be generalized to other disease states and immunological phenotypes. In vitro tests confirmed that three of the cytomegalovirus-associated TCR beta chains recognize cytomegalovirus antigens. Compared with equally common non-associated chains, HLA-associated TCR beta chains in a later analysis were more clonally expanded and had lower generation probabilities. The sequencing pipeline was judged likely to have produced a cluster of highly shared sequence variants as a technical artifact. When HLA alleles, especially DR and DQ, strongly co-occurred, TCR associations were difficult to assign to individual alleles. Correlated functional status among segregating V segments might be attributable to linkage disequilibrium, but an unknown experimental factor could not be ruled out. V-gene and J-gene trimming of TCR beta chains was associated with a missense DCLRE1C variant in a later genetic analysis, and the association was replicated in an independent cohort. A later analysis found that most CMV-associated TCR beta chains appeared HLA-restricted, with HLA associations seemingly driven largely by CMV exposure. Most TCR sequences were observed very rarely across donors, whereas some public TCRs were present in many individuals. Only TCR beta chains were sequenced in this cohort, and the absence of alpha or paired-chain data limited detectable features. The earlier analysis of approximately 540 of the donors excluded some 16 rarely observed V segments, including chromosome 9 orphons, because counts were too low. Sequencing depth was assumed to be roughly uniform across donors in the presence/absence analyses, though that assumption may not hold. The classifier was reported to diagnose cytomegalovirus status with high specificity and sensitivity in both the original and validation cohorts. In a later analysis, about 17,000 TCR beta sequences were associated with specific HLA alleles at a false discovery rate of 0.05. For the cohort, immune exposure information was limited to CMV serostatus. The study listed 164 TCR beta chains as associated with cytomegalovirus. A further reported finding was that TCR beta sequences accurately predicted the HLA-A and HLA-B alleles for most subjects in the first cohort. Because HLA typing was unavailable for some donors at each locus, only the typed subset was used in association tests. In a later analysis, several top co-occurrence clusters were reported to appear linked to parvovirus B19, influenza, CMV and Epstein-Barr virus. In an earlier analysis of some 500 of the donors, most TCR beta V segments appeared in productive rearrangements about 90% or about 30% of the time, broadly matching IMGT annotations. A later genetic analysis reported fewer N-insertions in productive TCRs among donors in an Asian-associated ancestry cluster than the 666-donor mean.

In regard to this clone: Its antigen is unknown.

The specimen was PBMCs. This TCR was sampled from a man aged 35-49 years in good health and CMV-seronegative.

CDR3 sequence: CASAGAGLYEQYF. The DNA sequence follows: TGTGCCAGCGCCGGAGCAGGGCTCTACGAGCAGTACTTC. This chain joins TRBV7-9 to TRBJ2-7, with a weak D call of TRBD1 (5 bases match). V is shortened by 8 bases, J by 3 bases, and the region joining them spans 14 bases. The germline V gene (reference sequence) specifies SEHNR as CDR1 and FQNEAQ as CDR2. The CDR3 holds 13 amino acids from the cysteine to the phenylalanine. Of all the DNA, just the CDR3 is kept, 39 bases in frame from base 1. Beyond the CDR3, the reference TRBV7-9 and TRBJ2-7 genes provide the residues; the full variable domain reads: DTGVSQNPRHKITKRGQNVTFRCDPISEHNRLYWYRQTLGQGPEFLTYFQNEAQLEKSRLLSDRFSAERPKGSFSTLEIQRTEQGDSAMYLCASAGAGLYEQYFGPGTRLTVT.